This entry lists 21 T cell receptor beta chains sequenced from one sample in a study of blood T cell repertoires in COVID-19. TCRdb's copy holds only in-frame clones and misses some; the assay was immunoSEQ multiplex PCR. The sample yields about 48,000 clones, roughly 85% seen once. Sequenced: peripheral blood. The receptors were gathered from an elderly woman with acute or convalescent COVID-19.

The chain couples TRBV5-4 to TRBJ2-5, with D uncertain. The CDR3 contains 13 residues. V was shortened by 1 base and J by 1 base, with 5 bases between the two germline ends. Germline V lookup: CDR1 SGHNT, CDR2 YYREEE (reference sequence). This CDR3 is CASSLNSQETQYF. In DNA, the CDR3 is TGTGCCAGCAGCTTGAACAGCCAAGAGACCCAGTACTTC. Full variable domain (remainder filled in from reference TRBV5-4 and TRBJ2-5): ETGVTQSPTHLIKTRGQQVTLRCSSQSGHNTVSWYQQALGQGPQFIFQYYREEENGRGNFPPRFSGLQFPNYSSELNVNALELDDSALYLCASSLNSQETQYFGPGTRLLVL.

This chain links TRBV5-4 with TRBJ2-7; 8 positions agree with TRBD1. Germline V CDR1 and CDR2: SGHNT, YYREEE (reference sequence). J gave up 2 bases and V 4 bases, and 8 bases lay outside the gene matches. This CDR3 is 15 amino acids long. The CDR3 is CASSRGDRKTYEQYF. CDR3 DNA: TGTGCCAGCAGCAGGGGGGACAGGAAAACCTACGAGCAGTACTTC.

V gene TRBV6-5 combines with J gene TRBJ1-5, with a possible D match to TRBD1 (5 bases). Germline CDR1 is MNHEY and CDR2 is SVGAGI. The CDR3 runs 13 residues. Trimming took 4 bases from V and 5 from J, leaving 9 bases between them. CDR3 sequence reads: CASSSTEHQPQHF. The DNA for the CDR3 is TGTGCCAGCAGTTCGACAGAGCATCAGCCCCAGCATTTT.

The V gene is TRBV3-1 (or the pseudogene TRBV3-2), the J gene TRBJ1-1; D possibly corresponds to TRBD1 (6 bases). The V end was cut by 1 base, the J end by 4 bases, with 16 bases between. The CDR3 runs 16 residues. Germline V gene lookup returns CDR1 LGHDT and CDR2 YNNKEL (reference sequence). The chain's CDR3 is CASSQVKNRVSTEAFF. The CDR3 DNA is TGTGCCAGCAGCCAAGTTAAGAACAGGGTGAGCACTGAAGCTTTCTTT.

J is TRBJ1-1 and V is TRBV19; D is possibly TRBD1 (6 bases). The CDR3 contains 14 residues. The germline V and J ends were trimmed by 5 bases and 7 bases, with 17 bases remaining between them. The germline gives CDR1 LNHDA, CDR2 SQIVND (reference sequence). CDR3: CASSEWGTQFEAFF. For the CDR3, the DNA is TGTGCCAGTAGTGAATGGGGGACACAGTTTGAAGCTTTCTTT.

This clone was picked up a small number of times. The rearrangement joins TRBV10-3 to TRBJ2-2; tentatively, D is TRBD1 (7 bases). V was trimmed by 8 bases and J by 4 bases, leaving 17 bases between them. The CDR3 is 15 residues long. Per the germline V gene, CDR1 is ENHRY and CDR2 is SYGVKD. The CDR3, as DNA: TGTGCCATCGGAGGGCAGGGGGGTCCCACCGGGGAGCTGTTTTTT. This translates into CAIGGQGGPTGELFF.

V usage is TRBV11-2 and J usage is TRBJ2-2; 8 nucleotides align to TRBD2. Germline V gene lookup returns CDR1 SGHAT and CDR2 FQNNGV. V dropped 5 bases and J dropped 1; count of bases not matched to a gene: 3. There are 15 residues in the CDR3. Written as DNA, the CDR3 is TGTGCCAGCAGCCCTGGGACTAGGAACACCGGGGAGCTGTTTTTT. Protein: CASSPGTRNTGELFF.

This clone was seen a few times. The chain couples TRBV15 to TRBJ2-6; 12 bases match TRBD2. Germline assignment: CDR1 LNHNV and CDR2 YYDKDF (reference sequence). V trimming: 5 bases; J trimming: 3 bases; junction bases outside the gene matches: 17. CDR3 length equals 21 residues. The CDR3 DNA reads TGTGCCACCAGCCCAGATTCCCAGAACCTAGCGGGGGGGCATGGGGCCAACGTCCTGACTTTC. This translates into CATSPDSQNLAGGHGANVLTF.

The chain links TRBV4-1 to TRBJ2-1, with 8 bases aligning to TRBD2. Trimming cost V 1 base and J 10 bases; bases outside gene matches: 0. CDR1 and CDR2 from the germline V gene are MGHRA and YSYEKL. The CDR3 is made up of 12 amino acids. CDR3: CASSQVAGEQFF. In nucleotides, the CDR3 is TGCGCCAGCAGCCAAGTAGCGGGGGAGCAGTTCTTC.

The chain employs TRBV7-2 and TRBJ2-1; the match to TRBD2 covers 7 bases. This CDR3 has 15 amino acids. Germline CDR1 and CDR2: SGHTA and FQGNSA. V lost 5 bases to trimming and J lost 7 bases; unmatched junction nucleotides: 11. In DNA form, the CDR3 reads TGTGCCAGCAGCCCCGGGCCTAGCGGATCGAATGAGCAGTTCTTC. Protein sequence: CASSPGPSGSNEQFF.

This rearrangement joins TRBV15 to TRBJ2-3; 7 bases map to TRBD1. Germline trimming cut 6 bases from V and 0 bases from J; bases unmatched to any gene: 9. Germline CDR1 LNHNV, CDR2 YYDKDF (reference sequence). The CDR3 totals 16 residues. CDR3 sequence (DNA): TGTGCCACCAGTCCAAAAAGACAGGGCAGCACAGATACGCAGTATTTT. Protein product: CATSPKRQGSTDTQYF.

The rearrangement uses TRBV7-2 and TRBJ1-2; D gene unclear. The V end was cut by 5 bases, the J end by 6 bases, with 10 bases between. Germline lookup yields CDR1 SGHTA and CDR2 FQGNSA. This CDR3 is built from 12 residues. CDR3 sequence reads: CASSPGGDGYTF. The CDR3 bases are TGTGCCAGCAGCCCGGGCGGGGATGGCTACACCTTC. The whole variable domain, remainder taken from reference TRBV7-2 and TRBJ1-2, is GAGVSQSPSNKVTEKGKDVELRCDPISGHTALYWYRQSLGQGLEFLIYFQGNSAPDKSGLPSDRFSAERTGGSVSTLTIQRTQQEDSAVYLCASSPGGDGYTFGSGTRLTVV.

The V and J genes are TRBV6-5 and TRBJ2-1; weak D call: TRBD2 (6 bases). The length of the CDR3 is 14 residues. The germline CDR1 and CDR2 sequences are MNHEY and SVGAGI. The CDR3 here is CAVLSGIRRDEQFF. For the CDR3, the DNA is TGTGCAGTTCTTTCCGGGATACGGAGGGATGAGCAGTTCTTC.

The V gene is TRBV3-1 (or the pseudogene TRBV3-2), the J gene TRBJ1-1; D ambiguous. The V gene lost 0 bases and the J gene lost 6 bases, with 8 bases spanning the gap. CDR1 and CDR2 from the germline V gene are LGHDT and YNNKEL (reference sequence). The CDR3 extends over 13 amino acids. CDR3 coding DNA: TGTGCCAGCAGCCAAGATCCGGAGTCTGAAGCTTTCTTT. Translation gives CASSQDPESEAFF.

The V and J genes are TRBV7-2 and TRBJ1-2, with 9 nucleotides matching TRBD1. The CDR3 is 13 amino acids. CDR1 and CDR2 (germline): SGHTA, FQGNSA. V shed 5 bases, J shed 6 bases, and the junction held 4 bases outside the gene matches. For the CDR3, the DNA is TGTGCCAGCAGCATCGGGACAGGGAATGGCTACACCTTC. It specifies CASSIGTGNGYTF.

V usage is TRBV2 and J usage is TRBJ2-7; 8 bases agree with TRBD1. In germline, CDR1 is SNHLY, CDR2 FYNNEI. Trimming cost V 6 bases and J 2 bases; bases outside gene matches: 6. The CDR3 consists of 14 residues. CDR3 coding DNA: TGTGCCAGCAGGGACCGGGACAGGACCTACGAGCAGTACTTC. Translation gives CASRDRDRTYEQYF. Full variable domain (rest looked up from reference TRBV2 and TRBJ2-7): EPEVTQTPSHQVTQMGQEVILRCVPISNHLYFYWYRQILGQKVEFLVSFYNNEISEKSEIFDDQFSVERPDGSNFTLKIRSTKLEDSAMYFCASRDRDRTYEQYFGPGTRLTVT.

As concerns this clone: The sample holds other DNA sequences that translate to the same CDR3. The chain couples TRBV19 to TRBJ2-2, with TRBD1 identical over 7 bases. V dropped 6 bases and J dropped 0; count of bases not matched to a gene: 4. The CDR3 runs 15 residues. Germline lookup yields CDR1 LNHDA and CDR2 SQIVND (reference sequence). CDR3 nucleotide sequence: TGTGCCAGTAGCCCGCAGGGGGCGAACACCGGGGAGCTGTTTTTT. Encoded protein: CASSPQGANTGELFF.

The chain recombines TRBV7-2 with TRBJ1-1, with D possibly being TRBD1 (5 bases). The CDR3 loop spans 13 amino acids. Germline CDR1 and CDR2: SGHTA and FQGNSA. V was shortened by 10 bases and J by 4 bases, with 16 bases between the two germline ends. The CDR3: CATRRGGGTEAFF. CDR3 nucleotides: TGTGCCACTAGGAGGGGTGGAGGCACTGAAGCTTTCTTT.

The rearrangement links TRBV6-5 to TRBJ1-6, with D unresolved. Trimming removed 5 bases at V and 0 bases at J, with 8 bases between. The CDR3 is 15 amino acids. Germline-derived CDR1 and CDR2 are MNHEY and SVGAGI. In DNA, the CDR3 is TGTGCCAGCAGTACTACGATCTCCTATAATTCACCCCTCCACTTT. Its protein is CASSTTISYNSPLHF.

The genes are TRBV7-6 and TRBJ1-2; 8 nucleotides align to TRBD1. Germline values: CDR1 SGHVS, CDR2 FNYEAQ. The CDR3 consists of 13 residues. V shed 5 bases and J 4 bases; nucleotides not matched to a gene: 3. In DNA form, the CDR3 reads TGTGCCAGCAGCGAACAGGGGGGCTATGGCTACACCTTC. It encodes CASSEQGGYGYTF.

This clone was detected a few times. The gene calls are TRBV3-1 (or the pseudogene TRBV3-2) and TRBJ1-2; possibly TRBD1 for D (6 bases). This CDR3 spans 14 amino acids. Germline-derived CDR1 and CDR2 are LGHDT and YNNKEL (reference sequence). V was cut by 6 bases and J by 8 bases, with 19 bases left in between. The CDR3 sequence is CASSPARGMGGYTF. CDR3 coding DNA: TGTGCCAGCAGTCCTGCCAGGGGTATGGGCGGCTACACCTTC.